Shown below are 32 T cell receptor beta chains from a single sample sequenced in a study of regulatory T cells in long-lasting Graves disease. Relying on iRepertoire HTBI primers and Arm-PCR of CDR3 regions, the team built TCR beta libraries. TCRdb reprocessed the multiplex PCR reads via MiXCR and lists one record per CDR3 protein. The sample holds some 500,000 distinct CDR3 sequences, less than 15% seen once. Stated time point: newly diagnosed GD, antithyroid drugs for less than 3 months. PBMC RNA was the source of the TCR library. These data were likewise used in another study, on T cells in Graves' hyperthyroidism and ophthalmopathy.

The sequencing used peripheral blood mononuclear cells (PBMCs), collected at new diagnosis, from a patient treated with antithyroid drugs. The receptors shown here come from a man aged 25-45 years with Graves disease.

This clonotype was counted at least ten times. This sequence joins TRBV15 and TRBJ2-1; 7 bases map to TRBD1. This CDR3 region has 16 residues. In germline, CDR1 is LNHNV, CDR2 YYDKDF (reference sequence). The J segment lost 2 bases and the V segment lost 4 bases, leaving 8 bases of the junction unmatched. The chain's CDR3 is CATSKGDSSPYNEQFF. The CDR3 DNA reads as TGTGCCACCAGCAAAGGGGACAGCAGTCCCTACAATGAGCAGTTCTTC.

This clonotype was detected many times. CDR3 sequence reads: CAREPGQAFSGANVLTF. The CDR3 coding sequence is TGTGCCAGGGAGCCGGGACAGGCATTCTCTGGGGCCAACGTCCTGACTTTC. The chain carries TRBV27 and TRBJ2-6, with 8 bases matching TRBD1. Trimming took 9 bases from V and 0 from J; bases not matched to a gene: 10. Germline CDR1 and CDR2: MNHEY and SMNVEV (reference sequence). This CDR3 region has 17 residues.

In its sample, this clonotype was seen many times. V gene TRBV2 combines with J gene TRBJ2-7; no clear D. Germline assignment: CDR1 SNHLY and CDR2 FYNNEI. The CDR3 runs 14 residues. V was trimmed by 5 bases and J by 3 bases, leaving 14 bases between them. The CDR3 protein is CASSIEKGNYEQYF. In DNA form, the CDR3 reads TGTGCCAGCAGTATCGAGAAGGGAAACTACGAGCAGTACTTC.

The chain is built from TRBV7-9 and TRBJ1-3; D is uncertain. CDR3 length: 15 residues. Deletions cut 11 bases from V and 4 bases from J, with 21 bases between. The germline gives CDR1 SEHNR, CDR2 FQNEAQ (reference sequence). The CDR3 nucleotides read TGTGCCGTAGCCCCTCCAGGCCCCTACGGAAACACCATATATTTT. Encoded protein: CAVAPPGPYGNTIYF.

This clonotype was seen many times. The chain has TRBV2 and TRBJ2-2; no firm D call. The CDR3 has 10 residues. The V end lost 7 bases, the J end lost 7 bases, and 4 bases lay between the germline ends. Looked up from germline, CDR1 is SNHLY and CDR2 is FYNNEI. As DNA, the CDR3 is TGTGCCAGCATGGGCGGGGAGCTGTTTTTT. Its protein is CASMGGELFF. Combining the CDR3 with reference TRBV2 and TRBJ2-2 gives the whole variable domain EPEVTQTPSHQVTQMGQEVILRCVPISNHLYFYWYRQILGQKVEFLVSFYNNEISEKSEIFDDQFSVERPDGSNFTLKIRSTKLEDSAMYFCASMGGELFFGEGSRLTVL.

Note on this clonotype: One junction end disagrees with the germline gene, perhaps due to a read error. The chain couples TRBV9 to TRBJ1-4, with 8 bases matching TRBD1. The CDR3 is 15 residues long. The germline gives CDR1 SGDLS, CDR2 YYNGEE. The CDR3 DNA reads as TGTGCCAGCAGCCCCCAGACAGGGGAAGGTGAAAAACCGTTTTTT. It encodes CASSPQTGEGEKPFF. Together with reference TRBV9 and TRBJ1-4, the CDR3 gives the full variable domain: DSGVTQTPKHLITATGQRVTLRCSPRSGDLSVYWYQQSLDQGLQFLIQYYNGEERAKGNILERFSAQQFPDLHSELNLSSLELGDSALYFCASSPQTGEGEKPFFGSGTQLSVL.

The chain couples TRBV18 to TRBJ1-3, with a weak D call TRBD1 (6 bases). Trimming pared 2 bases from V and 2 bases from J, leaving 10 bases between. The CDR3 totals 15 residues. Germline V gives CDR1 KGHSH, CDR2 LQKENI. Here the CDR3 reads CASSPEYRAGNTIYF. In DNA, the CDR3 is TGTGCCAGCTCACCAGAATACAGGGCTGGAAACACCATATATTTT.

The V call is TRBV12-3 or TRBV12-4, the J call TRBJ2-1; 13 nucleotides agree with TRBD2. The V segment lost 6 bases and the J segment 7 bases; nucleotides outside the gene matches: 6. This CDR3 is 15 amino acids long. For the CDR3, the DNA is TGTGCCAGCAGCTCCGGGACTAGCGGGAAAAATGAGCAGTTCTTC. Amino acids: CASSSGTSGKNEQFF.

Ten or more counts support this clonotype. The chain combines TRBV24-1 with TRBJ2-2; 13 nucleotides agree with TRBD2. The germline gives CDR1 KGHDR, CDR2 SFDVKD. V shed 2 bases, J shed 1 base, and the junction held 6 bases outside the gene matches. This CDR3 spans 19 amino acids. The CDR3, as DNA: TGTGCCACCAGTGATTACACCGGGACTAGCGGGGAGAACACCGGGGAGCTGTTTTTT. This sequence encodes CATSDYTGTSGENTGELFF.

The genes are TRBV6-1 and TRBJ2-7; D may be TRBD2 (5 bases). The CDR3 consists of 14 residues. V shed 5 bases and J shed 1 base, with 12 bases lying between them. The germline CDR1 and CDR2 sequences are MNHNS and SASEGT. The CDR3 spells CASSRSGGSYEQYF. The DNA of the CDR3 is TGTGCCAGCAGTCGCAGTGGAGGTTCCTACGAGCAGTACTTC.

This clonotype was detected only a few times. V gene TRBV29-1 combines with J gene TRBJ2-7; D gene unclear. The CDR3 loop spans 18 amino acids. Trimming took off 0 bases at V and 4 bases at J, with 25 bases between the two ends. Germline values: CDR1 SQVTM, CDR2 ANQGSEA. The CDR3 DNA reads as TGCAGCGTTGAAGATCTTCCCTTCCCGCCCAGAAGCAGTTACGAGCAGTACTTC. This sequence encodes CSVEDLPFPPRSSYEQYF.

This clonotype was counted ten times or more. The chain joins TRBV7-8 to TRBJ2-3; 12 bases are a match to TRBD1. The CDR3 spans 16 residues. V shed 4 bases, J shed 7 bases, and the junction held 9 bases outside the gene matches. Per the germline V gene, CDR1 is SGHVS and CDR2 is FQNEAQ. The CDR3 sequence is CASSSEGTGGRNTQYF. In DNA form, the CDR3 reads TGTGCCAGCAGCTCTGAGGGGACAGGGGGCAGAAATACGCAGTATTTT. Full variable domain (remainder filled in from reference TRBV7-8 and TRBJ2-3): GAGVSQSPRYKVAKRGQDVALRCDPISGHVSLFWYQQALGQGPEFLTYFQNEAQLDKSGLPSDRFFAERPEGSVSTLKIQRTQQEDSAVYLCASSSEGTGGRNTQYFGPGTRLTVL.

The chain uses TRBV9 and TRBJ2-1, with TRBD2 identical over 14 bases. The CDR3 extends over 20 amino acids. V was pared by 2 bases and J by 1 base, with 11 bases of the junction left unmatched. Germline values: CDR1 SGDLS, CDR2 YYNGEE. The CDR3 spells CASSVRTGLAGVGSYNEQFF. DNA for the CDR3: TGTGCCAGCAGCGTTCGGACGGGACTAGCGGGAGTAGGGTCCTACAATGAGCAGTTCTTC. The whole variable domain, remainder taken from reference TRBV9 and TRBJ2-1, is DSGVTQTPKHLITATGQRVTLRCSPRSGDLSVYWYQQSLDQGLQFLIQYYNGEERAKGNILERFSAQQFPDLHSELNLSSLELGDSALYFCASSVRTGLAGVGSYNEQFFGPGTRLTVL.

Notes on this clonotype: Given the absence of the conserved phenylalanine or tryptophan at the CDR3 end, a read error is likely. The chain recombines TRBV11-1 with TRBJ2-5, with unresolved D. V lost 1 base and J lost 3, with 0 bases in between. CDR3 length: 11 amino acids. CDR1 SGHAT and CDR2 FQDESV come from the germline V gene (reference sequence). CDR3 nucleotides: TGTGCCAGCAGCTTAGAAGAGACCCAGTACCTC. This gives the protein CASSLEETQYL.

The chain has TRBV25-1 and TRBJ2-4; TRBD2 agrees at 8 bases. The J segment lost 11 bases and the V segment lost 3 bases, leaving 6 bases of the junction unmatched. CDR3 length: 13 amino acids. Germline loops: CDR1 MGHDK, CDR2 SYGVNS. The DNA for the CDR3 is TGTGCCAGCAGTGAGCCCGGGACTAGGCTTCAGTACTTC. This translates into CASSEPGTRLQYF.

With regard to this clonotype: A read error may be the cause here, since a much bigger clone is one base away. This chain links TRBV12-3 or TRBV12-4 with TRBJ2-7; 13 nucleotides line up with TRBD2. The CDR3 contains 15 residues. DNA of the CDR3: TGCGCCAGCAGCCGGGGACTAGCGGGGACCTACGAGCAGTACTTC. Its protein is CASSRGLAGTYEQYF.

In this sample, this clonotype turned up many times. This chain joins TRBV27 and TRBJ1-1; 9 positions match TRBD1. V gave up 5 bases and J gave up 5 bases; unmatched junction bases: 6. The germline CDR1 and CDR2 sequences are MNHEY and SMNVEV (reference sequence). This CDR3 is built from 14 residues. The CDR3: CASSPTGGLTEAFF. As DNA, the CDR3 is TGTGCCAGCAGTCCCACAGGGGGCCTTACTGAAGCTTTCTTT.

This clonotype has ten or more counts. The V gene is TRBV6-1, the J gene TRBJ2-7, with 9 positions matching TRBD2. Trimming at V came to 4 bases and at J to 2 bases, leaving 6 bases not matched to a gene. The CDR3 covers 15 residues. Germline-derived CDR1 and CDR2 are MNHNS and SASEGT. The DNA of the CDR3 is TGTGCCAGCAGTGGGTGGACTAGCGACCCCTACGAGCAGTACTTC. As protein: CASSGWTSDPYEQYF.

In its sample, this clonotype was seen a few times. This chain uses TRBV5-4 with TRBJ1-2, with D maybe TRBD1 (5 bases). The germline CDR1 and CDR2 sequences are SGHNT and YYREEE (reference sequence). V dropped 4 bases and J dropped 3 bases, with 16 bases sitting between them. CDR3 size: 15 residues. The chain's CDR3 is CASSPPPGYDYGYTF. CDR3 bases: TGTGCCAGCAGCCCGCCCCCAGGGTACGACTATGGCTACACCTTC. The entire variable domain, with the rest obtained from reference TRBV5-4 and TRBJ1-2, is as follows: ETGVTQSPTHLIKTRGQQVTLRCSSQSGHNTVSWYQQALGQGPQFIFQYYREEENGRGNFPPRFSGLQFPNYSSELNVNALELDDSALYLCASSPPPGYDYGYTFGSGTRLTVV.

In this sample, this clonotype turned up a few times. CDR3 sequence reads: CAWSVGTSRSEQYF. CDR3 nucleotide sequence: TGTGCCTGGAGTGTGGGGACTAGTCGCAGCGAGCAGTACTTC. The chain carries TRBV30 and TRBJ2-7; TRBD2 aligns across 8 bases. The CDR3 contains 14 residues. Trimming removed 0 bases from V and 6 bases from J; junction bases left unmatched: 7. The V gene's germline CDR1 is GTSNPN and CDR2 SVGIG (reference sequence).

The gene calls are TRBV9 and TRBJ2-2; D is undetermined. The CDR3 sequence is 16 residues long. With 0 bases removed from V and 3 bases from J, the gap between germline ends came to 12 bases. CDR1 is SGDLS and CDR2 is YYNGEE in the germline V gene. The CDR3 DNA reads TGTGCCAGCAGCGTAGTTCTGGGTAGGGACACCGGGGAGCTGTTTTTT. Protein product: CASSVVLGRDTGELFF. Drawing the rest from reference TRBV9 and TRBJ2-2, the complete variable domain is DSGVTQTPKHLITATGQRVTLRCSPRSGDLSVYWYQQSLDQGLQFLIQYYNGEERAKGNILERFSAQQFPDLHSELNLSSLELGDSALYFCASSVVLGRDTGELFFGEGSRLTVL.

As to this clonotype: Since a much larger clone is just one base distant, this may be a read error. V usage is TRBV2 and J usage is TRBJ2-1; the D gene could be TRBD1 or TRBD2 (6 bases each). Germline loops: CDR1 SNHLY, CDR2 FYNNEI. The CDR3 has 13 amino acids. The CDR3 protein is CASSFLRDNGQFF. CDR3 DNA sequence: TGTGCCAGCAGTTTTCTGCGGGACAATGGGCAGTTCTTC. The full variable domain, in which reference TRBV2 and TRBJ2-1 provide the parts outside the CDR3, is EPEVTQTPSHQVTQMGQEVILRCVPISNHLYFYWYRQILGQKVEFLVSFYNNEISEKSEIFDDQFSVERPDGSNFTLKIRSTKLEDSAMYFCASSFLRDNGQFFGPGTRLTVL.

The chain couples TRBV7-3 to TRBJ1-2, with a weak D call TRBD1 (6 bases). The V end lost 1 base, the J end lost 10 bases, and 16 bases lay between the germline ends. The CDR3 contains 14 residues. CDR1 and CDR2 (germline): SGHTA, FQGTGA. CDR3 region: CASSLMGQGTDYTF. The DNA for the CDR3 is TGTGCCAGCAGCTTAATGGGTCAGGGGACTGACTACACCTTC.

This clonotype was seen a handful of times. The rearrangement links TRBV7-9 to TRBJ1-1; possible D gene TRBD1, 6 bases. The germline CDR1 and CDR2 sequences are SEHNR and FQNEAQ (reference sequence). The V end was cut by 2 bases, the J end by 4 bases, with 8 bases between. The CDR3 runs to 13 residues. The CDR3, as DNA: TGTGCCAGCAGCTTAAAGGGGGGCACTGAAGCTTTCTTT. This sequence encodes CASSLKGGTEAFF.

This clonotype was counted at least ten times. The chain employs TRBV12-3 or TRBV12-4 and TRBJ1-1; D remains ambiguous. The CDR3 runs 14 residues. Trimming stripped 6 bases from V and 0 bases from J, with 11 bases between. CDR3 sequence reads: CASSPPKLNTEAFF. The CDR3 DNA is TGTGCCAGCAGCCCTCCTAAGTTGAACACTGAAGCTTTCTTT.

This clonotype has a handful of counts. This chain uses TRBV7-9 with TRBJ2-5; 7 positions match TRBD1. Losses at the gene ends were 2 bases for V and 0 bases for J; bases not matched to a gene: 6. Germline assignment: CDR1 SEHNR and CDR2 FQNEAQ (reference sequence). The CDR3 sequence is 16 residues long. The CDR3 bases are TGTGCCAGCAGCTTAAGTATGGGACAGAACCAAGAGACCCAGTACTTC. Translation gives CASSLSMGQNQETQYF.

V gene TRBV30 combines with J gene TRBJ1-4; D ambiguous. V dropped 2 bases and J dropped 7 bases, with 8 bases sitting between them. Germline V gives CDR1 GTSNPN, CDR2 SVGIG (reference sequence). CDR3 length equals 12 residues. The CDR3 DNA sequence: TGTGCCTGGAGTTCTCTGGGTGAAAAACTGTTTTTT. Protein product: CAWSSLGEKLFF.

As to this clonotype: A much bigger clone sits one base away, suggesting this may be a read error. J is TRBJ1-1 and V is TRBV5-1; D is ambiguous. Germline assignment: CDR1 SGHRS and CDR2 YFSETQ. The CDR3 spans 12 residues. The CDR3, as DNA: TGCGCCAGCGGCTTGGAAGGAATTCAAGCTTTCTTT. Translated: CASGLEGIQAFF.

This chain uses TRBV27 with TRBJ1-6; 10 bases match TRBD1. CDR1 and CDR2 from the germline V gene are MNHEY and SMNVEV (reference sequence). V lost 6 bases and J lost 8; bases outside the gene matches: 4. This CDR3 region has 14 residues. The CDR3: CASSRDRGYSPLHF. The CDR3 DNA reads TGTGCCAGCAGCCGGGACAGGGGTTATTCACCCCTCCACTTT.

This clonotype was found many times. V is TRBV11-2 and J is TRBJ2-3; 9 nucleotides agree with TRBD2. CDR1 SGHAT and CDR2 FQNNGV come from the germline V gene. Trimming at V came to 5 bases and at J to 10 bases, leaving 4 bases not matched to a gene. The CDR3 extends over 12 amino acids. The CDR3 bases are TGTGCCAGCAGCCTCGGACTAGCGTCGCAGTATTTT. It translates to CASSLGLASQYF.

J is TRBJ2-5 and V is TRBV5-1; a possible D gene is TRBD2 (6 bases). The CDR3 has 12 residues. CDR1 and CDR2 from the germline V gene are SGHRS and YFSETQ. V shed 8 bases and J shed 4 bases, with 12 bases lying between them. The CDR3 sequence is CASMGGSETQYF. The CDR3 nucleotides read TGCGCCAGTATGGGGGGTTCAGAGACCCAGTACTTC.

A word on this clonotype: A read error is possible here, since a much larger clone lies one base away. This chain connects TRBV27 to TRBJ1-1; D may be TRBD1 (5 bases). This CDR3 has 15 residues. The germline CDR1 and CDR2 sequences are MNHEY and SMNVEV (reference sequence). CDR3 in amino acids: CASSPGWGDNTGAFF. The CDR3 DNA is TGTGCCAGCAGCCCTGGGTGGGGGGATAACACTGGAGCTTTCTTT.